The sample holds many counts of the clone carrying this T cell receptor beta chain. Its antigen is as yet unknown. Germline CDR1 MNHEY, CDR2 SVGEGT. The V gene end was trimmed by 7 bases and the J gene end by 2 bases; junction bases not matched to a gene: 6. The CDR3 covers 15 residues. The sample comes from a study of metastatic and nonmetastatic thyroid tumors. Study-wide context: Comparison of repertoires was carried out across blood and tumor or nodule tissue from malignant and benign thyroid patients.

Overall study findings and caveats: Significantly greater TCR beta diversity was reportedly found in malignant thyroid tumors than in benign nodules (in blood and tumor).

In the original analysis: Variation in CDR3 across clinicopathological groups served as the basis for constructing a distant-metastasis classifier in papillary thyroid cancer. TCRdb reanalyzed the PCR reads with MiXCR. The authors' filters were not applied to this entry. The data show under 25,000 clones, with 15% to 19% seen just once and around 37% held by the top ten. No treatment had been given to any patient before thyroid surgery. Sequencing used blood. The V gene is TRBV6-2 or TRBV6-3, the J gene TRBJ2-1, with 9 bases fitting TRBD2. The receptor was derived from a female donor with papillary thyroid cancer or a benign thyroid nodule (not recorded which). Some clones in this sample may be carry-over from other donors' samples. The CDR3 bases are TGTGCCAGCACAGCTAGCGGGAAAACCTACAATGAGCAGTTCTTC. It encodes CASTASGKTYNEQFF.